The 4 T cell receptor beta chains in this list originate from one sample, sequenced in a study of tumor-infiltrating lymphocytes in primary liver carcinoma. For each extraction, RNA and DNA were obtained together from around 18-30 mg of unsorted bulk tissue. TCR beta cDNA was reverse-transcribed from approximately 0.45 ug of total RNA. The reaction used a constant-region primer and ProtoScript II reverse transcriptase. For TCR beta, libraries were produced by three nested multiplex PCR rounds using slightly modified ARM-PCR. It was with TRBV1-TRBV30 forward primers and a C-beta reverse primer that the first two PCR rounds were run, at about 10 cycles each. MiXCR, run by TCRdb on the multiplex PCR reads, gives a single entry per CDR3 protein. The sample lists fewer than 30,000 distinct CDR3 sequences; about 73% were seen once. Sequencing was carried out using liver tumor tissue from sampling region 3. Stated subset: tumor region T3, left-lateral pole. The receptors come from a man between 35 and 55 years old with primary liver carcinoma and hepatitis B virus infection.

As concerns this clonotype: The conserved phenylalanine or tryptophan is not found at the CDR3 terminus, so this likely reflects a read error. The chain recombines TRBV28 with TRBJ1-1; D call uncertain. This CDR3 spans 14 amino acids. Trimming cost V 5 bases and J 6 bases, with 16 bases left between them. In germline, CDR1 is MDHEN, CDR2 SYDVKM. In DNA form, the CDR3 reads TGTGCCAGCAGTCCACCGCTAGGGCAGGCTGAAGCTTTCTTA. It codes for CASSPPLGQAEAFL.

This clonotype was seen a few times. This sequence may be a read error, since a much larger clone differs from it by one base. The rearrangement uses TRBV6-5 and TRBJ2-7; 8 nucleotides align to TRBD1. The CDR3 spans 14 residues. With 6 bases clipped from V and 9 bases from J, the junction kept 13 bases outside the gene matches. CDR1 is MNHEY, CDR2 SVGAGI, per germline. The CDR3 protein is CASSRNRGNHVQYF. Written as DNA, the CDR3 is TGTGCCAGCAGCCGGAACAGGGGGAACCACGTGCAGTACTTC.

Notes on this clonotype: This is likely a read error, given that the CDR3 carries no conserved phenylalanine or tryptophan at its end. The chain employs TRBV12-3 or TRBV12-4 and TRBJ2-1, with D unclear. Trimming left V 3 bases short and J 8 bases short, with 8 bases between. The CDR3 sequence is 12 residues long. The CDR3 loop reads CASSFLGHEQFS. CDR3 nucleotides: TGTGCCAGCAGTTTTCTCGGACATGAGCAGTTCTCC.

A remark on this clonotype: At one boundary the junction diverges from the germline segment, which might be a read error. This rearrangement joins TRBV11-2 to TRBJ2-7; 8 bases agree with TRBD1. The CDR3 totals 15 residues. Germline CDR1 SGHAT, CDR2 FQNNGV. DNA for the CDR3: TGTGCCTGCAGCTTAGTGGCAGGGGGCCAATACGAGCGGTACTTC. It encodes CACSLVAGGQYERYF.